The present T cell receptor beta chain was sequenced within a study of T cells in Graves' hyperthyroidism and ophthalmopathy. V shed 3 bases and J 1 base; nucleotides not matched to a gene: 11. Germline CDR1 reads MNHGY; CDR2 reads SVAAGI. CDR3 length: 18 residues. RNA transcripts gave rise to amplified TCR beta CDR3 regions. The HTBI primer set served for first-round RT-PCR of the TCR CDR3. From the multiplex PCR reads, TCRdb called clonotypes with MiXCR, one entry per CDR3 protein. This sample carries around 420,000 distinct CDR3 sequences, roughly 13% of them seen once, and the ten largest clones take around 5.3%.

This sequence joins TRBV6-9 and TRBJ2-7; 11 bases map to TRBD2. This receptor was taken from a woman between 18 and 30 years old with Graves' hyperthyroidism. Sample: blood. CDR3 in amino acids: CASSYGLAGGTGSYEQYF. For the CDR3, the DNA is TGTGCCAGCAGTTACGGTCTAGCGGGAGGTACTGGTTCCTACGAGCAGTACTTC.